This is a list of T cell receptor beta chains from one sample in a study of identical twins. Using its own MiXCR run on the 5' RACE reads, TCRdb lists one record per CDR3 protein. The sample holds about 920,000 distinct CDR3 sequences, roughly an eighth seen once. In addition, the sample was reused for a study of yellow fever vaccine responses in identical twins.

Sequencing was carried out using PBMCs. These receptors were taken from a woman aged 18-35 years in good health. The CDR3 runs from the conserved cysteine through the conserved F or W. Each record gives: V gene, clone size, CDR3 protein. Not every row has a clone size; where given, it reads once, few, many or a size class.

v_gene: TRBV5-1; abundance: many; CDR3aa: CASSGQRVVSSTDTQYF
v_gene: TRBV7-8; abundance: .; CDR3aa: CASSLYSLAGVAGELFF
v_gene: TRBV27; abundance: few; CDR3aa: CASKGLTAKNIQYF
v_gene: TRBV7-6; abundance: .; CDR3aa: CASSNWIENEQFF
v_gene: TRBV6-1; abundance: .; CDR3aa: CASRNYGYTF
v_gene: TRBV4-1; abundance: few; CDR3aa: CASSHLGGGAATEAFF
v_gene: TRBV3-1; abundance: .; CDR3aa: CASSSGYDPEAFF
v_gene: TRBV3-1; abundance: many; CDR3aa: CASSQNSGRTTPSEQFF
v_gene: TRBV20-1; abundance: few; CDR3aa: CSARRGTFNEQFF
v_gene: TRBV21-1; abundance: .; CDR3aa: CASSKVGSPMDEQYF
v_gene: TRBV12-3/TRBV12-4; abundance: .; CDR3aa: CASSLLQGELFF
v_gene: TRBV29-1; abundance: .; CDR3aa: CSAVGGLWNEQFF
v_gene: TRBV12-3/TRBV12-4; abundance: .; CDR3aa: CASRGGLAGREEQYF
v_gene: TRBV5-1; abundance: many; CDR3aa: CASRDDRGSTNTEAFF
v_gene: TRBV14; abundance: .; CDR3aa: CASSQEVSSLSSYNEQFF
v_gene: TRBV3-1; abundance: .; CDR3aa: CASSYFFLGVEAFF
v_gene: TRBV12-3/TRBV12-4; abundance: many; CDR3aa: CASTQGTEQYF
v_gene: TRBV20-1; abundance: once; CDR3aa: CSASLRGVDTQYF
v_gene: TRBV12-3/TRBV12-4; abundance: .; CDR3aa: CASNPPGLPGELFF
v_gene: TRBV29-1; abundance: .; CDR3aa: CSVERLGQGNTEAFF
v_gene: TRBV18; abundance: .; CDR3aa: CASSPVRELIYTF
v_gene: TRBV27; abundance: .; CDR3aa: CASRRGQENTGELFF
v_gene: TRBV4-1; abundance: .; CDR3aa: CASSQDIGGAYGYTF
v_gene: TRBV4-1; abundance: few; CDR3aa: CASSRGTGRSNYGYTF
v_gene: TRBV9; abundance: .; CDR3aa: CASSVVGLGSTDTQYF
v_gene: TRBV6-1; abundance: few; CDR3aa: CASSEEGGSYYGYTF
v_gene: TRBV12-3/TRBV12-4; abundance: few; CDR3aa: CASSQDTYSNQPQHF
v_gene: TRBV6-2/TRBV6-3; abundance: .; CDR3aa: CASSQQGSATYEQYF
v_gene: TRBV6-2/TRBV6-3; abundance: .; CDR3aa: CASSYGKDLTDTQYF
v_gene: TRBV7-2; abundance: many; CDR3aa: CASSPGLGEQYF
v_gene: TRBV29-1; abundance: many; CDR3aa: CSVEGRSYGYTF
v_gene: TRBV7-3; abundance: few; CDR3aa: CASSSNRQGGGYTF
v_gene: TRBV5-6; abundance: few; CDR3aa: CASSLSRGLIGELFF
v_gene: TRBV12-3/TRBV12-4; abundance: few; CDR3aa: CASTVSGSTDTQYF
v_gene: TRBV5-6; abundance: .; CDR3aa: CASSFGGAGPGANVLTF
v_gene: TRBV7-9; abundance: many; CDR3aa: CASSLGNEKLFF
v_gene: TRBV9; abundance: many; CDR3aa: CASSVEGTTPFF